This entry concerns a single T cell receptor (beta chain). Seattle-derived patients entered the study during active infection and were followed longitudinally. This sample is drawn from a study of blood T cell repertoires in COVID-19. Study-level background: Both acute and convalescent COVID-19 samples were obtained from the United States, Italy and Spain.

The CDR3 length is 15 residues. Germline values: CDR1 SGHNT, CDR2 YYREEE (reference sequence). With 1 base removed from V and 1 base from J, the gap between germline ends came to 12 bases. In the study's own analysis: For nucleated cells, counts were estimated from reference gene primer amplification. The data were produced by immunoSEQ multiplex PCR, yet TCRdb's version contains in-frame clones alone and is incomplete. V, J and clone size are those of that table, while D and trimming were read from the DNA. The repertoire holds approximately 250,000 clones, around nine tenths seen once, with over 5% in the top ten.

The V call is TRBV5-4, the J call TRBJ2-7; D is perhaps TRBD2 (5 bases). Sequenced sample: peripheral blood. The sequence was collected from a woman in her fifties or sixties with COVID-19, enrolled during active disease. CDR3 DNA: TGTGCCAGCAGCTTGAGGCGGGCAAATTCCTACGAGCAGTACTTC. Translation gives CASSLRRANSYEQYF. Supplemented by reference TRBV5-4 and TRBJ2-7, the full variable domain reads ETGVTQSPTHLIKTRGQQVTLRCSSQSGHNTVSWYQQALGQGPQFIFQYYREEENGRGNFPPRFSGLQFPNYSSELNVNALELDDSALYLCASSLRRANSYEQYFGPGTRLTVT.